Presented here are 9 T cell receptor beta chains from one specimen sequenced in a study of shared clonotypes between healthy human individuals. Assay: immunoSEQ multiplex PCR; the TCRdb copy retains only in-frame clones and omits some. The sample contains millions of clones, 93% of which appear only once. Naive CD8 cells lacked CD45RO, underwent positive selection for CCR7 and left out terminally differentiated effector memory CD45RA+ cells. Sequenced sample: naive CD8+ T cells from PBMCs. Receptors were obtained from a young man in good health. Some clones in this sample may be carry-over from other donors' samples.

On this clone itself: The identical CDR3 is also encoded by other nucleotide sequences in the sample. The chain uses TRBV19 and TRBJ1-1, with D perhaps matching TRBD1 (6 bases). V was pared by 3 bases and J by 0 bases, with 8 bases between. Germline V lookup: CDR1 LNHDA, CDR2 SQIVND (reference sequence). There are 14 residues in the CDR3. The CDR3 nucleotides read TGTGCCAGTAGTATGAGGGGGATGAACACTGAAGCTTTCTTT. This encodes CASSMRGMNTEAFF.

The V gene is TRBV7-9, the J gene TRBJ1-2; 8 bases are a match to TRBD1. The ends lost 4 bases at V and 3 bases at J; junction bases unmatched: 1. The CDR3 runs to 13 residues. Germline lookup yields CDR1 SEHNR and CDR2 FQNEAQ (reference sequence). The CDR3 here is CASSSQGDYGYTF. CDR3 in DNA: TGTGCCAGCAGCTCACAGGGGGACTATGGCTACACCTTC.

This chain joins TRBV23-1 and TRBJ1-2; TRBD1 might be the D (6 bases). TRBV23-1 falls under the ORF class, with uncertain function. This CDR3 is built from 17 residues. Trimming left V 0 bases short and J 7 bases short, with 21 bases between. The CDR3 loop reads CASSQSLPLHRVSGYTF. CDR3 DNA sequence: TGCGCCAGCAGTCAATCTCTCCCCCTCCACAGGGTGAGTGGCTACACCTTC.

This sequence joins TRBV9 and TRBJ1-1; D is undetermined. V was shortened by 1 base and J by 6 bases, with 10 bases between the two germline ends. Germline V gene sequence: CDR1 SGDLS, CDR2 YYNGEE. This CDR3 comprises 13 residues. CDR3 loop: CASSVMDAAEAFF. The CDR3 DNA sequence: TGTGCCAGCAGCGTAATGGATGCAGCTGAAGCTTTCTTT.

As regards this clone: Other DNA sequences in this specimen translate into the identical CDR3. This chain joins TRBV27 and TRBJ2-5, with no clear D. V was shortened by 1 base and J by 5 bases, with 11 bases between the two germline ends. CDR1 and CDR2 from the germline V gene are MNHEY and SMNVEV (reference sequence). CDR3 length equals 14 residues. CDR3 sequence (DNA): TGTGCCAGCAGTTTATTAGGGTTAGGGGAGACCCAGTACTTC. Translation gives CASSLLGLGETQYF.

The chain joins TRBV7-9 to TRBJ2-5; 11 nucleotides match TRBD2. Unmatched junction bases numbered 8, after V lost 6 bases and J lost 2 bases. CDR1 and CDR2 from the germline V gene are SEHNR and FQNEAQ (reference sequence). The CDR3 contains 16 residues. The CDR3 protein is CASSKISGRDQETQYF. The DNA for the CDR3 is TGTGCCAGCAGTAAAATTAGCGGGAGGGATCAAGAGACCCAGTACTTC.

The V and J genes are TRBV28 and TRBJ2-7; D is possibly TRBD1 (6 bases). Germline V gives CDR1 MDHEN, CDR2 SYDVKM. V was trimmed by 6 bases and J by 5 bases, leaving 17 bases between them. The CDR3 contains 14 residues. CDR3 sequence (DNA): TGTGCCAGCAGCCGACCTTGGGACATGAACGAGCAGTACTTC. This codes for CASSRPWDMNEQYF.

The V call is TRBV6-1, the J call TRBJ1-1; 9 bases align to TRBD1. Germline loops: CDR1 MNHNS, CDR2 SASEGT. The CDR3 is 14 amino acids. Trimming cost V 4 bases and J 5 bases; bases outside gene matches: 5. CDR3: CASSGDRDGTEAFF. In nucleotides, the CDR3 is TGTGCCAGCAGTGGGGACAGGGATGGAACTGAAGCTTTCTTT.

The rearrangement links TRBV7-3 to TRBJ2-7; D perhaps matches TRBD2 (7 bases). This CDR3 is built from 14 residues. V lost 3 bases to trimming and J lost 2 bases, with 11 bases between them. Germline CDR1 SGHTA, CDR2 FQGTGA. The CDR3 spells CASSLGGGTYEQYF. As DNA, the CDR3 is TGTGCCAGCAGCTTGGGAGGGGGGACCTACGAGCAGTACTTC.